This T cell receptor beta chain was identified in a study of control samples from healthy donors and cancer patients. The CDR3 length is 13 residues. The germline V gene has CDR1 SGDLS and CDR2 YYNGEE. V shed 0 bases and J shed 2 bases, with 4 bases lying between them. The data were produced by immunoSEQ multiplex PCR, yet TCRdb's version contains in-frame clones alone and is incomplete. The table includes about 140,000 clones, about nine tenths detected once. The chain uses TRBV9 and TRBJ2-3; D gene unclear. The specimen was blood. This TCR was sampled from a man aged 30 to 39 in good health. The CDR3 DNA reads as TGTGCCAGCAGCGTAGCCAACACAGATACGCAGTATTTT. It translates to CASSVANTDTQYF. The complete variable domain, with remaining parts taken from reference TRBV9 and TRBJ2-3, reads DSGVTQTPKHLITATGQRVTLRCSPRSGDLSVYWYQQSLDQGLQFLIQYYNGEERAKGNILERFSAQQFPDLHSELNLSSLELGDSALYFCASSVANTDTQYFGPGTRLTVL.